Shown below are 2 T cell receptor beta chains from a single sample sequenced in a study of blood T cell repertoires in COVID-19. Here immunoSEQ multiplex PCR was the method, and the copy in TCRdb shows in-frame clones only, minus some. The repertoire holds approximately 200,000 clones, with about nine tenths as singletons. Sequenced: peripheral blood. The receptors here all came from a woman aged 50 to 60 with acute or convalescent COVID-19.

This clone turned up a few times. V usage is TRBV27 and J usage is TRBJ2-7; possibly TRBD2 for D (5 bases). The CDR3 spans 14 residues. Germline CDR1 MNHEY, CDR2 SMNVEV (reference sequence). Trimming took off 2 bases at V and 5 bases at J, with 13 bases between the two ends. The CDR3 DNA sequence: TGTGCCAGCAGTTTAGACGGGGTAAGGGACGAGCAGTACTTC. This sequence encodes CASSLDGVRDEQYF.

The genes are TRBV6-5 and TRBJ1-2; tentative D call: TRBD1 (5 bases). Per the germline V gene, CDR1 is MNHEY and CDR2 is SVGAGI. With 2 bases removed from V and 7 bases from J, the gap between germline ends came to 11 bases. The CDR3 has 13 residues. The CDR3 region is CASSYDQGGGYTF. As DNA, the CDR3 is TGTGCCAGCAGTTACGACCAGGGAGGTGGCTACACCTTC.